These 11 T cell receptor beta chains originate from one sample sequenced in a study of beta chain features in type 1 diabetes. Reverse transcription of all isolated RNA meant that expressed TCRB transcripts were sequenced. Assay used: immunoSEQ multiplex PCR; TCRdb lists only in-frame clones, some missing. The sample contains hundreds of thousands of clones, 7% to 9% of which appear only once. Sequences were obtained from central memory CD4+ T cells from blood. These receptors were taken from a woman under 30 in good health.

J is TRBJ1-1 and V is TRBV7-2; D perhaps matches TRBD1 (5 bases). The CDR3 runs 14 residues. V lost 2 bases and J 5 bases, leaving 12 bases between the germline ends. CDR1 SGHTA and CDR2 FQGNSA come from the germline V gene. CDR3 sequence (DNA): TGTGCCAGCAGCTTAACGGAGGGGAGGACTGAAGCTTTCTTT. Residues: CASSLTEGRTEAFF.

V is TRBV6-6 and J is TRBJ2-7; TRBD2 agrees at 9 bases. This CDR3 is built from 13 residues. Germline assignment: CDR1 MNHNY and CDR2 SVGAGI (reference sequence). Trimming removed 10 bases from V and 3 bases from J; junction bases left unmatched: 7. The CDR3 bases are TGTGCCATACGACTAGCGGCGAACTACGAGCAGTACTTC. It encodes CAIRLAANYEQYF.

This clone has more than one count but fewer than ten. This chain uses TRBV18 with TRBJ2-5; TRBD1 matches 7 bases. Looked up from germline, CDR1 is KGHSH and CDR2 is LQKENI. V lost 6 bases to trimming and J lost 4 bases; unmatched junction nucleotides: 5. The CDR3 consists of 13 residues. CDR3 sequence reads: CASSTDRAETQYF. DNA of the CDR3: TGTGCCAGCTCCACCGACAGGGCAGAGACCCAGTACTTC.

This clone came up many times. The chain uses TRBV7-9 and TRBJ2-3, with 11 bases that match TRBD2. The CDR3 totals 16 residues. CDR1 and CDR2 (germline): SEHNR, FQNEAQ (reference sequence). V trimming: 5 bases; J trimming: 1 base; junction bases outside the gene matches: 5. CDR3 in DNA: TGTGCCAGCAGCCCCGGGACTAGCGGACGCACAGATACGCAGTATTTT. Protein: CASSPGTSGRTDTQYF.

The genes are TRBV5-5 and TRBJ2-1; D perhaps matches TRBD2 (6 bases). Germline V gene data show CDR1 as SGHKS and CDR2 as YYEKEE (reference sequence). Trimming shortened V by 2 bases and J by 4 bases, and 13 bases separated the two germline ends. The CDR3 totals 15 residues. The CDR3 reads CASSLTSSSYNEQFF. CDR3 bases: TGTGCCAGCAGCTTAACTAGCTCGTCATACAATGAGCAGTTCTTC. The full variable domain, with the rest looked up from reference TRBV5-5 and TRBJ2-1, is DAGVTQSPTHLIKTRGQQVTLRCSPISGHKSVSWYQQVLGQGPQFIFQYYEKEERGRGNFPDRFSARQFPNYSSELNVNALLLGDSALYLCASSLTSSSYNEQFFGPGTRLTVL.

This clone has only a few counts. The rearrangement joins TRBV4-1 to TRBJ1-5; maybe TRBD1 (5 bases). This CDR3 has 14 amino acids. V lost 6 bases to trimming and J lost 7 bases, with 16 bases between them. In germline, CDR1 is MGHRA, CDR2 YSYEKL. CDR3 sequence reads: CASSPTGLGQPQHF. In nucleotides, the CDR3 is TGCGCCAGCAGTCCGACGGGGCTCGGGCAGCCCCAGCATTTT.

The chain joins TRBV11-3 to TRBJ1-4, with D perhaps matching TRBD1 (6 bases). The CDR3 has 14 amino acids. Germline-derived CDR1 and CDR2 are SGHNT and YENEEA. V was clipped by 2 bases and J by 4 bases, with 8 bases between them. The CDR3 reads CASSLMDSNEKLFF. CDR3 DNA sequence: TGTGCCAGCAGCTTAATGGACAGTAATGAAAAACTGTTTTTT.

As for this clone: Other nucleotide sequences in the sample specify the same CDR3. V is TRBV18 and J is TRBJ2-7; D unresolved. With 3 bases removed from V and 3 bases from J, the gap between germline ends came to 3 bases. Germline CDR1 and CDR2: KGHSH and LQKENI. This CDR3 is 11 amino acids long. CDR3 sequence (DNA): TGTGCCAGCTCACCTCTCTACGAGCAGTACTTC. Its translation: CASSPLYEQYF.

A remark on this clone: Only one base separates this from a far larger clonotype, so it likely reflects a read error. In DNA, the CDR3 is TGTGCCAGCCCACCACAGTCTGGGGATACGCAGTATTTT. Amino acids: CASPPQSGDTQYF. V is TRBV18 and J is TRBJ2-3; no firm D call. The V gene's germline CDR1 is KGHSH and CDR2 LQKENI. CDR3 length: 13 residues.

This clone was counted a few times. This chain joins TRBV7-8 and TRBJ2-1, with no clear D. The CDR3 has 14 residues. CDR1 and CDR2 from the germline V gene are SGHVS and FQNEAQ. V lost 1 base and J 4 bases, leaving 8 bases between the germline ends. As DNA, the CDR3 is TGTGCCAGCAGCTTAGTGGTACTATACAATGAGCAGTTCTTC. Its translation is CASSLVVLYNEQFF.

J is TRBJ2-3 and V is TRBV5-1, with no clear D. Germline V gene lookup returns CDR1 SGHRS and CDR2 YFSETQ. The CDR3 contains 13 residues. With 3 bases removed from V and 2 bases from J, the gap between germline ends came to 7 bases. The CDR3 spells CASSWITTDTQYF. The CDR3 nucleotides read TGCGCCAGCAGCTGGATAACCACAGATACGCAGTATTTT.